The 3 T cell receptor beta chains below come from one sample, sequenced in a study of blood T cells in healthy people across ages. Using a J-beta primer mix together with a sample-barcoded 5' primer, a second PCR was run for roughly 6 to 11 cycles. From the 5' RACE reads, TCRdb called clonotypes with MiXCR, one entry per CDR3 protein. The data show around 1.5 million distinct CDR3 sequences, 59% seen once. Sequenced material: blood. Every receptor here comes from a man younger than 35 in good health.

This clonotype came up a few times. The rearrangement uses TRBV12-3 or TRBV12-4 and TRBJ2-5, with 9 bases matching TRBD1. The CDR3 covers 13 residues. Trimming cost V 6 bases and J 5 bases; bases outside gene matches: 4. The CDR3 sequence: CASRYRGRETQYF. The CDR3 nucleotides read TGTGCCAGCAGGTACAGGGGGCGCGAGACCCAGTACTTC.

The chain has TRBV5-1 and TRBJ1-1; D unresolved. V shed 4 bases and J shed 3 bases, with 13 bases lying between them. There are 14 residues in the CDR3. CDR1 is SGHRS, CDR2 YFSETQ, per germline. CDR3 sequence (DNA): TGCGCCAGCAGCCGGACCCAGGCGTACACTGAAGCTTTCTTT. It codes for CASSRTQAYTEAFF. Combining the CDR3 with reference TRBV5-1 and TRBJ1-1 gives the whole variable domain KAGVTQTPRYLIKTRGQQVTLSCSPISGHRSVSWYQQTPGQGLQFLFEYFSETQRNKGNFPGRFSGRQFSNSRSEMNVSTLELGDSALYLCASSRTQAYTEAFFGQGTRLTVV.

The chain is built from TRBV2 and TRBJ1-5; D might be TRBD1 (5 bases). Germline V gene data show CDR1 as SNHLY and CDR2 as FYNNEI. The CDR3 covers 16 residues. V was trimmed by 4 bases and J by 2 bases, leaving 15 bases between them. The CDR3 region has the DNA TGTGCCAGCAGTGTGACAGAGATTAGGGGCAATCAGCCCCAGCATTTT. It encodes CASSVTEIRGNQPQHF.